This record concerns one T cell receptor beta chain sequence. Antigen unknown. The PCR used 60 Vbeta and 13 Jbeta primers. Here immunoSEQ multiplex PCR was the method, and the copy in TCRdb shows in-frame clones only, minus some. The sample carries 150,000 to 200,000 clones, about 13% recorded once. This sample is part of a study of cytomegalovirus exposure and HLA in healthy donors. Study-wide background: In a previous analysis, around 110 million unique TCR beta sequences were found from some 180 million T cells. Early released data comprised about 90 million unique TCRs from HLA-typed donors.

The germline CDR1 and CDR2 sequences are MNHEY and SMNVEV (reference sequence). The CDR3 consists of 18 residues. Trimming took 5 bases from V and 2 from J; bases not matched to a gene: 7. Whole-study findings and limits: One cluster of highly shared sequence variants probably arose as a sequencing artifact. Associated with cytomegalovirus, according to the listing, were 170 or so TCR beta chains.

This TCR was sampled from a man in his forties or fifties in good health and CMV-seropositive. The rearrangement links TRBV27 to TRBJ2-6; the match to TRBD1 covers 12 bases. Sequenced: PBMCs. The CDR3: CASSLAGTGGPGANVLTF. CDR3 coding DNA: TGTGCCAGCAGTCTAGCCGGGACAGGGGGCCCTGGGGCCAACGTCCTGACTTTC.